This is a list of T cell receptor beta chains from one sample in a study of CD8+CD57+ T cells in acquired aplastic anemia. TCRdb re-analysed the reads in MiXCR, keeping a single row per CDR3 protein. The sample yields about 190,000 distinct CDR3 sequences, about half seen once. Sequenced input: sorted CD4+, CD8+, or CD8+CD57+ T cells (not recorded which) from PBMCs. Receptor source: a human donor in good health, serving as a control. Both conserved end residues are part of each CDR3. A D gene is named only where the DNA matches it firmly. A row's size may be missing; if present it is once, few, many or a size class.

.	TRBV15	many	TRBJ1-3	TGTGCCACCAGCAGAGCCGGAAACACCATATATTTT	CATSRAGNTIYF
.	TRBV6-1	.	TRBJ2-7	TGTGCCAGCAGTGTGGAGCCGGGACAATCCCACGAGCAGTACTTC	CASSVEPGQSHEQYF
.	TRBV19	.	TRBJ1-2	TGTGCCAGCTCCCAAGAACCACGGAACTATGGCTACACCTTC	CASSQEPRNYGYTF
.	TRBV18	.	TRBJ1-2	TGTGCCAGCTCACCACTGGGAAACGGCTACACCTTC	CASSPLGNGYTF
.	TRBV15	few	TRBJ2-5	TGTGCCACCAGCAGAGATGGCACAGCCGAAGAGACCCAGTACTTC	CATSRDGTAEETQYF
TRBD1	TRBV29-1	.	TRBJ1-4	TGCAGCGTTACAGGGGTTACTAATGAAAAACTGTTTTTT	CSVTGVTNEKLFF
.	TRBV10-3	medium-sized	TRBJ2-1	TGTGCCATCAGTGAGTCCAATGAGCAGTTCTTC	CAISESNEQFF
.	TRBV9	.	TRBJ2-6	TGTGCCAGCAGCGTACAGGGGGCCAACGTCCTGACTTTC	CASSVQGANVLTF
.	TRBV24-1	.	TRBJ2-1	TGTGCCACCAGTGACCGTACGGGATACAATAAGCAGTTCTTC	CATSDRTGYNKQFF
.	TRBV6-5	.	TRBJ1-2	TGTGCCAGCAGCCGGATGGGGGGCGCGTATGGCTACACCTTC	CASSRMGGAYGYTF
.	TRBV5-4	once	TRBJ1-2	TGTGCCAGCAGCTTGTTGGCTAACTATGGCTACACCTTC	CASSLLANYGYTF
.	TRBV5-1	.	TRBJ2-7	TGCGCCAGCAGCTTGTCGGCGGTGTACGAGCAGTACTTC	CASSLSAVYEQYF
TRBD1	TRBV7-9	.	TRBJ2-5	TGTGCCAGCAGACCCGGGACAGGGGGCCGGGAGACCCAGTACTTC	CASRPGTGGRETQYF
.	TRBV10-3	.	TRBJ1-2	TGTGCCATCAGTGACCACACCGTGGGCAGGGGCTACACCTTC	CAISDHTVGRGYTF
TRBD1	TRBV7-6	.	TRBJ2-7	TGTGCCAGCAGCCCACCCGGGACAGCCGACTACGAGCAGTACTTC	CASSPPGTADYEQYF
.	TRBV20-1	few	TRBJ2-7	TGCAGTGCCCTGAGGGTGGACGGGAGCGAGCAGTACTTC	CSALRVDGSEQYF
.	TRBV24-1	.	TRBJ2-5	TGTGCCACCAGTGACGCCAGCAGCTTAGGGGAGACCCAGTACTTC	CATSDASSLGETQYF
.	TRBV11-2	.	TRBJ1-2	TGTGCCAGCAGCCCCCGGACAGCTAACTATGGCTACACCTTC	CASSPRTANYGYTF
.	TRBV5-1	many	TRBJ1-1	TGCGCCAGCAGCTCCCCGTTCGGCAGGGACGGATACACTGAAGCTTTCTTT	CASSSPFGRDGYTEAFF
.	TRBV7-9	once	TRBJ2-3	TGTGCCAGCAGCCAAGGGTCGGGGGCCGGAGCAGATACGCAGTATTTT	CASSQGSGAGADTQYF
.	TRBV29-1	many	TRBJ2-1	TGCAGCGTTGTTCCCACGAACACGGACAATGAGCAGTTCTTC	CSVVPTNTDNEQFF
.	TRBV2	.	TRBJ2-3	TGTGCCAGCACGTTTGAGACAGATACGCAGTATTTT	CASTFETDTQYF
.	TRBV6-1	many	TRBJ1-6	TGTGCCAGCAGTGTTGACTCCTCCGCAACACCCCTCCACTTT	CASSVDSSATPLHF
TRBD2	TRBV10-3	.	TRBJ2-1	TGTGCCATCAGTGTTCGGCTAGCGGGGGGCGGTTCCTACAATGAGCAGTTCTTC	CAISVRLAGGGSYNEQFF
.	TRBV19	.	TRBJ1-2	TGTGCCAGTAGTCGTGAGCATGGAGGCTACACCTTC	CASSREHGGYTF
.	TRBV2	.	TRBJ2-7	TGTGCCAGCAGCCAAGTGGCTGCCTACGAGCAGTACTTC	CASSQVAAYEQYF
.	TRBV7-2	.	TRBJ2-7	TGTGCCAGCAGCTTATCCCGGACAGACTACGAGCAGTACTTC	CASSLSRTDYEQYF
TRBD1	TRBV12-3/TRBV12-4	many	TRBJ1-5	TGTGCCAGCAGGGAGGGACAGGGAGGGGAGCCCCAGCATTTT	CASREGQGGEPQHF
.	TRBV25-1	few	TRBJ2-3	TGTGCCAGCAGTGTTTTTGATACGCAGTATTTT	CASSVFDTQYF
.	TRBV4-2	many	TRBJ2-1	TGTGCCAGCAGCCAAGAGGGCTATGAGCAGTTCTTC	CASSQEGYEQFF
.	TRBV7-8	many	TRBJ1-5	TGTGCCAGCAGCTTAGTGTCCACTCCCGACAATCAGCCCCAGCATTTT	CASSLVSTPDNQPQHF
.	TRBV9	.	TRBJ2-3	TGTGCCAGCAGCGTAGACGTGGGGGTGTTGGCGGATACGCAGTATTTT	CASSVDVGVLADTQYF
TRBD2	TRBV19	many	TRBJ2-5	TGTGCCACCCGGACTAGTAATGCAGAGACCCAGTACTTC	CATRTSNAETQYF
TRBD1	TRBV2	.	TRBJ2-7	TGTGCCACCACGAGAGACAGGGAAGGCTACGAGCAGTACTTC	CATTRDREGYEQYF
TRBD1	TRBV10-2	.	TRBJ1-6	TGCGCCAGCAACGCCGGGACAGGGACCAATTCACCCCTCCACTTT	CASNAGTGTNSPLHF
.	TRBV29-1	.	TRBJ1-2	TGCAGCGTTCTTGACAGCAGTCATGGCTGCACCTTC	CSVLDSSHGCTF
.	TRBV7-2	few	TRBJ2-7	TGTGCCAGCAGCTTGGGGGACTACGAGCAGTACTTC	CASSLGDYEQYF
.	TRBV20-1	.	TRBJ2-6	TGCAGTGCTAGAGATAGGGGTCCCTTCTCTGGGGCCAACGTCCTGACTTTC	CSARDRGPFSGANVLTF
.	TRBV5-4	.	TRBJ2-1	TGTGCCAGCAGCCCGGGGGGCCTCTCCTACAATGAGCAGTTCTTC	CASSPGGLSYNEQFF
TRBD2	TRBV7-9	many	TRBJ2-1	TGTGCCAGCAAAGCGGAGGGCGGGGGAGGGATCTTC	CASKAEGGGGIF
.	TRBV20-1	.	TRBJ2-2	TGCAGTGCTTTTCAGGGCACTTCGAACACCGGGGAGCTGTTTTTT	CSAFQGTSNTGELFF
TRBD1	TRBV24-1	.	TRBJ2-3	TGTGCCACCAGTGAGCGGGGACAGGACAACCCAGATACGCAGTATTTT	CATSERGQDNPDTQYF
.	TRBV7-6	.	TRBJ1-5	TGTGCCGGCAGCCCCTGGGCCACGGGGAAGAGGGGTCTTGGTCAGCCCCAGCATTTT	CAGSPWATGKRGLGQPQHF
.	TRBV5-1	.	TRBJ1-1	TGCGCCAGCAGCTACCAGGACAGCATGAACACTGAAGCTTTCTTT	CASSYQDSMNTEAFF
.	TRBV15	many	TRBJ2-3	TGTGCCACCAGCCTCAAGGGCATCCGCACAGATACGCAGTATTTT	CATSLKGIRTDTQYF
TRBD1	TRBV29-1	few	TRBJ1-2	TGCAGCGCCACACGGGCAGGGACAGGGGATGGCTACACCTTC	CSATRAGTGDGYTF
.	TRBV25-1	.	TRBJ1-2	TGTGCCAGCAGTGACGAGGTTGGGGCGTCGGTACTCGGCTACACCTTC	CASSDEVGASVLGYTF
.	TRBV20-1	.	TRBJ2-7	TGCAGTGCTAGAGCGGGACGGGTCTCCTACGAGCAGTACTTC	CSARAGRVSYEQYF
.	TRBV7-8	many	TRBJ2-2	TGTGCCAGCAGCTCGCAGGCCAGGGGAACCGGGGAGCTGTTTTTT	CASSSQARGTGELFF
.	TRBV10-3	.	TRBJ1-6	TGTGCCATCAGTGAGTTGGGGGGGGCGGCGAGTTATAATTCACCCCTCTACTTT	CAISELGGAASYNSPLYF
TRBD2	TRBV7-2	.	TRBJ2-7	TGTGCCAGCAGCTTGCTAGCGGGACAGGAGCAGTACTTC	CASSLLAGQEQYF
.	TRBV30	few	TRBJ2-2	TGTGCCTGGAGGAGGCAGAGGAACACCGGGGAGCTGTTTTTT	CAWRRQRNTGELFF
.	TRBV20-1	many	TRBJ1-5	TGCAGTGCTAACCCCAGTGGCACCTTCAATCAGCCCCAGCATTTT	CSANPSGTFNQPQHF
.	TRBV15	few	TRBJ2-7	TGTGCCACCAGCAGACTGCCGTATTCCTACGAGCAGTACTTC	CATSRLPYSYEQYF
.	TRBV7-8	.	TRBJ1-2	TGTGCTAGTGCTTTAGGTGCAAGAGGCTACACCTTC	CASALGARGYTF
.	TRBV20-1	many	TRBJ2-7	TGCAGTGCTAGAGAGGTGACAGTTAATACCTACGAGCAGTACTTC	CSAREVTVNTYEQYF
.	TRBV7-3	.	TRBJ1-6	TGCGCCAGCAGCTTGTTCGACAGCTATAATTCACCCCTCCACTTT	CASSLFDSYNSPLHF
.	TRBV29-1	.	TRBJ1-2	TGCAGCGTTGGAGGGGCGACTACAGGGTACGCTGGCTACACCTTC	CSVGGATTGYAGYTF
.	TRBV7-6	many	TRBJ2-7	TGTGCCAGCAGCTTAGGGCCCAGGACAACTACCTACGAGCAGTACTTC	CASSLGPRTTTYEQYF